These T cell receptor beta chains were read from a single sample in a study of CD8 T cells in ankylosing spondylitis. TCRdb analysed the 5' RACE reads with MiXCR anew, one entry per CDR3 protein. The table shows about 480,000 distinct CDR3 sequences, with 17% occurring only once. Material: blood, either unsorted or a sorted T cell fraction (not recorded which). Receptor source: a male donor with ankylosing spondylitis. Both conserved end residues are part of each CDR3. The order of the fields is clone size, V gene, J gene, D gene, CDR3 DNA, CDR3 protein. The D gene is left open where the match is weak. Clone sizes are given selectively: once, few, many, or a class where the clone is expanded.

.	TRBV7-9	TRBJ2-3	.	TGTGCCAGCAGCCAAAGGGGGGAGGCGCAGTATTTT	CASSQRGEAQYF
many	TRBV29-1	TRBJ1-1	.	TGCAGCGTTGTAAGGCCGGGGGGAACCCCCCTAGATATGAACACTGAAGCTTTCTTT	CSVVRPGGTPLDMNTEAFF
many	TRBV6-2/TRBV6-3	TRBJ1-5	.	TGTGCCAGCAGTTACATGCCGCCACAGGTCGGGAGTCAGCCCCAGCATTTT	CASSYMPPQVGSQPQHF
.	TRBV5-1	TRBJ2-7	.	TGCGCCAGCAGCTGGAGGGACAGCTCCTACGAGCAGTACTTC	CASSWRDSSYEQYF
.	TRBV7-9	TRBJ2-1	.	TGTGCCAGCAGCGCTCGCGGGACTCCAGGGGAAAATGAGCAGTTCTTC	CASSARGTPGENEQFF
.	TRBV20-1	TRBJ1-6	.	TGCAGTGCTAGGGACAGTAGTTCACAAACCTATAATTCACCCCTCCACTTT	CSARDSSSQTYNSPLHF
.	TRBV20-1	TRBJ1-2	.	TGCAGTGCCCCCCCGAGGCCGGAGACTTTCTATGGCTACACCTTC	CSAPPRPETFYGYTF
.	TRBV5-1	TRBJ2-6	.	TGCGCCAGCAGCTTGCCGGATTCTGGGGCCAACGTCCTGACTTTC	CASSLPDSGANVLTF
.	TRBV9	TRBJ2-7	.	TGTGCCAGCAGCGTAGAGGCCTCCCGGGGATACGAGCAGTACTTC	CASSVEASRGYEQYF
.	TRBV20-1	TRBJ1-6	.	TGCAGTGCTAGGAGGGGGGCCGATAATTCACCCCTCCACTTT	CSARRGADNSPLHF
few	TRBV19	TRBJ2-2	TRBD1	TGTGCCAGTAGTAGCCGGGACAGGGTAGTGGAGCTGTTTTTT	CASSSRDRVVELFF
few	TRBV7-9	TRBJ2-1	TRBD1	TGTGCCAGCAGCTTCTCCGGACAGGTTAAAGATGAGCAGTTCTTC	CASSFSGQVKDEQFF
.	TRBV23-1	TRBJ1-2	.	TGCGCCAGCAGTCCGTGGGGCTACACCTTC	CASSPWGYTF
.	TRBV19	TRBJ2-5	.	TGTGCCAGTAGCGGGGTAGCGTGGAAGACCCAGTACTTC	CASSGVAWKTQYF
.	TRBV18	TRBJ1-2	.	TGTGCCAGCTCACCCCCGAGAGGATCAAACTATGGCTACACCTTC	CASSPPRGSNYGYTF
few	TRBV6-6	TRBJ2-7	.	TGTGCCAGCAGCCTCTCGACGTCCCGCGAGCAGTACTTC	CASSLSTSREQYF
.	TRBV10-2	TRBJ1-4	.	TGCGCCAGCAGTGAGTCATCACGTAATGAAAAACTGTTTTTT	CASSESSRNEKLFF
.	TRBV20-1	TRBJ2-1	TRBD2	TGCAGTGCCCAGACTAGCTATAATGAGCAGTTCTTC	CSAQTSYNEQFF
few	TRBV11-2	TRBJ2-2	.	TGTGCCAGCAGCTTAGGTCTAATGGGAGTCGCCGGGGAGCTGTTTTTT	CASSLGLMGVAGELFF
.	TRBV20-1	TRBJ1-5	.	TGCAGTGCTAGTTCGTATAGCAATCAGCCCCAGCATTTT	CSASSYSNQPQHF
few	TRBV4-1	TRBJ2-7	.	TGCGCCAGCAGCCAACTTTTTGACGGCTACGAGCAGTACTTC	CASSQLFDGYEQYF
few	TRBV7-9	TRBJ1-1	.	TGTGCCAGCAGCTTTGGGGGTATTAGCACTGAAGCTTTCTTT	CASSFGGISTEAFF
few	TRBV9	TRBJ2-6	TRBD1	TGTGCCAGCAGCGTAGTTCCGACAGGGGCCGACTCTGGGGCCAACGTCCTGACTTTC	CASSVVPTGADSGANVLTF
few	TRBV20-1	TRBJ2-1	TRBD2	TGCAGTGCTAGAGTTGCTAGCGGGGTGGGCTCCTACAATGAGCAGTTCTTC	CSARVASGVGSYNEQFF
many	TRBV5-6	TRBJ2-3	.	TGTGCCAGCAGCTTAAAAATCGTATTGACAGATACGCAGTATTTT	CASSLKIVLTDTQYF
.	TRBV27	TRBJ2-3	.	TGTGCCAGCATGATAGGCGTCGAGGGGAAGCAGTATTTT	CASMIGVEGKQYF
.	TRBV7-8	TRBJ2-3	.	TGTGCCAGCAGCTTAACGGTCTTCCCCACAGATACGCAGTATTTT	CASSLTVFPTDTQYF
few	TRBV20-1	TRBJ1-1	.	TGCAGTGCTGAACCGAACACTGAAGCTTTCTTT	CSAEPNTEAFF
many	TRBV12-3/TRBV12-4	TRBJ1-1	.	TGTGCCAGCACCGTGCGGGCTAACACTGAAGCTTTCTTT	CASTVRANTEAFF
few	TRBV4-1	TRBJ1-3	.	TGCGCCAGCAGCCAAGAGTATTCCGTCTCTGGAAACACCATATATTTT	CASSQEYSVSGNTIYF
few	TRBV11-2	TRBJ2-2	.	TGTGCCAGCAGCCTAGGCGGTTATAAGAACACCGGGGAGCTGTTTTTT	CASSLGGYKNTGELFF
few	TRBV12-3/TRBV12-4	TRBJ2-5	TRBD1	TGTGCCAGCAGTCAGACAGGGACCCAAGAGACCCAGTACTTC	CASSQTGTQETQYF